This TCR beta chain was sequenced in a study of regulatory T cells in long-lasting Graves disease. Study outcomes and limitations: The number of shared public clonotypes was higher in persistent patients (about 3,000) than new patients (just over 950).

The sample's time point: newly diagnosed GD, antithyroid drugs for less than 3 months. Construction of the TCR library relied on RNA isolated from PBMCs. CDR3 length: 16 residues. V lost 1 base to trimming and J lost 1 base, with 13 bases between them. Germline V gene lookup returns CDR1 SGHTA and CDR2 FQGTGA. The authors built TCR beta libraries using iRepertoire HTBI primers and Arm-PCR of CDR3 regions. From the multiplex PCR reads, TCRdb called clonotypes with MiXCR, one entry per CDR3 protein. The sample consists of over 400,000 distinct CDR3 sequences, 12% to 15% of them appearing once. This clonotype was seen repeatedly, ten times or more. Its antigen is unknown. These data also featured in a second study, about T cells in Graves' hyperthyroidism and ophthalmopathy. That report notes: The hyperthyroidism was newly diagnosed and had lasted under 2 months; the patients were aged 18 to 65. Thyroid ultrasound and orbital computed tomography, with clinical symptoms and serum thyroxine and TRAb, informed diagnoses.

The sequence was obtained from a woman aged 50 to 65 with Graves disease. The sequences come from peripheral blood mononuclear cells (PBMCs), collected at new diagnosis, from a patient treated with antithyroid drugs. This chain joins TRBV7-3 and TRBJ1-1; weak D call: TRBD1 (5 bases). CDR3 amino acids: CASSLMGGSQNTEAFF. The CDR3 nucleotides are TGTGCCAGCAGCTTAATGGGGGGTAGCCAGAACACTGAAGCTTTCTTT.